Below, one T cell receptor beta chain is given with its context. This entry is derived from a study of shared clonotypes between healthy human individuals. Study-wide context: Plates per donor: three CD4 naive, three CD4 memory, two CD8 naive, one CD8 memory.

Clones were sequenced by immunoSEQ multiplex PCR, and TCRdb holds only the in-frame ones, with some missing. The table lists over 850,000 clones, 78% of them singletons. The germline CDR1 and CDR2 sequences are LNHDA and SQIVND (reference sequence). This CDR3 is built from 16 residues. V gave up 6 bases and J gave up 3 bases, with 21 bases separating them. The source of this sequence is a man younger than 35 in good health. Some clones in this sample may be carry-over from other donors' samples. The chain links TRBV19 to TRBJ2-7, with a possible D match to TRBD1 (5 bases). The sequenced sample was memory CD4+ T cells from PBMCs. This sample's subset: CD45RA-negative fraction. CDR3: CASRVGHSNSFYEQYF. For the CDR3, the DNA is TGTGCCAGTAGAGTGGGGCATTCGAATTCCTTCTACGAGCAGTACTTC.